The entry below describes one TCR beta chain. This sample was taken from a study of blood T cell repertoires in COVID-19. Study overall: Spain, Italy and the United States supplied samples that represented acute and convalescent COVID-19. The analysed material was cDNA or gDNA that came from T cells, B-cell-depleted T cells, or PBMCs.

The CDR3 covers 12 residues. Authors' analysis steps: For nucleated cells, counts were estimated from reference gene primer amplification. The method was immunoSEQ multiplex PCR; TCRdb's version includes in-frame clones alone and lacks a portion of them. D and trimming come from the DNA, and the V and J calls and clone size come from that table. Of about 140,000 clones in the sample, more than 60% were seen once. The sequence was obtained from a woman aged 45-65 years with active or convalescent COVID-19. The material sequenced was peripheral blood. V usage is TRBV21-1 and J usage is TRBJ1-2. TRBV21-1 constitutes a pseudogene. CDR3 coding DNA: TGTGCCAGCAGCAAAGCCCCGGGGGGCTACACCTTC. This gives the protein CASSKAPGGYTF.